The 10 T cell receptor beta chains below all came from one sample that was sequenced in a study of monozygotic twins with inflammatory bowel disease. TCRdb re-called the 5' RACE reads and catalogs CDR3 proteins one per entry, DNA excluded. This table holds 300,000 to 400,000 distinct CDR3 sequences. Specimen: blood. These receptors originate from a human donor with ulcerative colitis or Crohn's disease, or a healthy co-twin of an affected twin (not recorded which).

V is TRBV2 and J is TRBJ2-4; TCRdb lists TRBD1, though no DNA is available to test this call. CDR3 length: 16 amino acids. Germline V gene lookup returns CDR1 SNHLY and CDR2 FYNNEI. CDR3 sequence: CASSPRRTVSKNMQYF.

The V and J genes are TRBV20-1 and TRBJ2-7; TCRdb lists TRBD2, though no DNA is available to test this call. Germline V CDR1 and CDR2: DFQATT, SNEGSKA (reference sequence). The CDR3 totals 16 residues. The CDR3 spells CSDSGLAGASSYEQYF.

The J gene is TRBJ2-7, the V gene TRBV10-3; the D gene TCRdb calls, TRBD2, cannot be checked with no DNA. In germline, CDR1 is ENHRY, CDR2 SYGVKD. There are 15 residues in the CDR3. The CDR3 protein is CAISGAKHGGNEQYF.

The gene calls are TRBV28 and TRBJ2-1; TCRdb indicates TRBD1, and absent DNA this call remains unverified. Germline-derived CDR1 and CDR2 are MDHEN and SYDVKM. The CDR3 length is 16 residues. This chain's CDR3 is CASSLVSQGGTWEQFF.

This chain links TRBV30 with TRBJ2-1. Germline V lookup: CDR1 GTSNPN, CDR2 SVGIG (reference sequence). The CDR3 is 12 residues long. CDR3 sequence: CAWSSVGNEQFF. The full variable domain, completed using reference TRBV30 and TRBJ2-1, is SQTIHQWPATLVQPVGSPLSLECTVEGTSNPNLYWYRQAAGRGLQLLFYSVGIGQISSEVPQNLSASRPQDRQFILSSKKLLLSDSGFYLCAWSSVGNEQFFGPGTRLTVL.

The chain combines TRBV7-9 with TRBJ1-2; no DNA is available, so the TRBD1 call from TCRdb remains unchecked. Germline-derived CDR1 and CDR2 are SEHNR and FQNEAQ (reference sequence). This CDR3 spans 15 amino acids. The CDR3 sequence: CASSQGGGLNYGYTF.

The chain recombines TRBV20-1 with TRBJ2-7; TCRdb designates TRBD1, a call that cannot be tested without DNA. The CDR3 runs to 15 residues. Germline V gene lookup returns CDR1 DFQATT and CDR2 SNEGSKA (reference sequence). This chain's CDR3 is CSAEPPGQDSYEQYF.

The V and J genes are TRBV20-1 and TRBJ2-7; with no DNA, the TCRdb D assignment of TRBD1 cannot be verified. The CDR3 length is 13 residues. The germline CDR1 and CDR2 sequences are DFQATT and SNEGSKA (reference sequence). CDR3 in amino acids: CSARAPAPYEQYF.

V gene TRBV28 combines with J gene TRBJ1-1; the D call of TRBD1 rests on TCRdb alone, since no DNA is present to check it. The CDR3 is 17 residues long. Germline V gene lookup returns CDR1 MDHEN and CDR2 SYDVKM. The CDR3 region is CASSYTGGASWNTEAFF.

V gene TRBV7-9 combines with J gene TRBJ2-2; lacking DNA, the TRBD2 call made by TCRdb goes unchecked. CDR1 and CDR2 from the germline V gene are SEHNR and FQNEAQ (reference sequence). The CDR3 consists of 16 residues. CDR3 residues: CASSQLAGGLGGELFF.